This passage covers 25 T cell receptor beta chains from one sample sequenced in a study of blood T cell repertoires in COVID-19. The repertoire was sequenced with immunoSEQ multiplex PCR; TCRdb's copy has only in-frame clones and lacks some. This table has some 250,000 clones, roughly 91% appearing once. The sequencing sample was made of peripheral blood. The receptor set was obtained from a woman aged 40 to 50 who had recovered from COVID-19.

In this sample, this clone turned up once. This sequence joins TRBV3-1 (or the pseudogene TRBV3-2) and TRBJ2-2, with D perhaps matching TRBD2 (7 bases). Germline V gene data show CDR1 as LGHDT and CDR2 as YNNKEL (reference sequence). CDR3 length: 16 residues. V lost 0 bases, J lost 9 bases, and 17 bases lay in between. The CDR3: CASSQEGAGDFRELFF. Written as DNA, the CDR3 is TGTGCCAGCAGCCAAGAGGGGGCGGGAGATTTCCGGGAGCTGTTTTTT.

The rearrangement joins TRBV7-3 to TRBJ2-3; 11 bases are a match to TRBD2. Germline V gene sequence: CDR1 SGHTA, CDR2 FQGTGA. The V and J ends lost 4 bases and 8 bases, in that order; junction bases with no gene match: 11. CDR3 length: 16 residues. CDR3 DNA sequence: TGTGCCAGCAGCTCACCAACTAGCGGGGGAACGGGTACGCAGTATTTT. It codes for CASSSPTSGGTGTQYF.

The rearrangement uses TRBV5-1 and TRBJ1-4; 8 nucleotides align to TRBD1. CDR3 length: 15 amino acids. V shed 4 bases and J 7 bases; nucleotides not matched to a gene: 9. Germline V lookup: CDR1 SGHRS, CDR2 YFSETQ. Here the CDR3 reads CASSGQGAGGEKLFF. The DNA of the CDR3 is TGCGCCAGCAGCGGCCAGGGGGCCGGGGGTGAAAAACTGTTTTTT.

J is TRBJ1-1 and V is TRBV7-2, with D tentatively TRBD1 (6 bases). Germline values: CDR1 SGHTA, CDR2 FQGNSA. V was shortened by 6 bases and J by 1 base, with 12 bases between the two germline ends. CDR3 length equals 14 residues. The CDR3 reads CASRRTVQNTEAFF. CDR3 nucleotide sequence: TGTGCCAGCAGGCGGACAGTCCAGAACACTGAAGCTTTCTTT.

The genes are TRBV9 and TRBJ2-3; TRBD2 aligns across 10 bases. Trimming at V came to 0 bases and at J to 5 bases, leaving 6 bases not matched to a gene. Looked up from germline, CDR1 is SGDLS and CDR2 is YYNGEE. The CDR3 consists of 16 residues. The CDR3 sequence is CASSVGVAGGQDTQYF. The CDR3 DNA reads TGTGCCAGCAGCGTAGGGGTAGCGGGAGGTCAAGATACGCAGTATTTT.

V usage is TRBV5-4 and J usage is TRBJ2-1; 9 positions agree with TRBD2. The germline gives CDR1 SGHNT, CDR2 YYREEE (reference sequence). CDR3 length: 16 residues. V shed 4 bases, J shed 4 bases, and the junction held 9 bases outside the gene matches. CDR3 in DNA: TGTGCCAGCAGCCAACATAGCGGGGGTGGGTACAATGAGCAGTTCTTC. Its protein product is CASSQHSGGGYNEQFF. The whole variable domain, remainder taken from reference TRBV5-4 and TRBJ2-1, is ETGVTQSPTHLIKTRGQQVTLRCSSQSGHNTVSWYQQALGQGPQFIFQYYREEENGRGNFPPRFSGLQFPNYSSELNVNALELDDSALYLCASSQHSGGGYNEQFFGPGTRLTVL.

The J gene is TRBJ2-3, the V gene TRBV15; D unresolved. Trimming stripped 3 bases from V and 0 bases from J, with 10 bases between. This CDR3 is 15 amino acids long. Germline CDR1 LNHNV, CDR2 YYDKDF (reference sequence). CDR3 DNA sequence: TGTGCCACCAGCAGGGGCCGAGCTAGCACAGATACGCAGTATTTT. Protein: CATSRGRASTDTQYF.

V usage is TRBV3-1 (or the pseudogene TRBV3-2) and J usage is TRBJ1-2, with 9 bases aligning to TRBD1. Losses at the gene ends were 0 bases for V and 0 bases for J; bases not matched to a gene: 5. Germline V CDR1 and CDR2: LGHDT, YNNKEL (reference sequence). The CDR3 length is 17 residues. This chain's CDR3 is CASSQDKGTGPNYGYTF. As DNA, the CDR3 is TGTGCCAGCAGCCAAGATAAGGGGACAGGGCCTAACTATGGCTACACCTTC.

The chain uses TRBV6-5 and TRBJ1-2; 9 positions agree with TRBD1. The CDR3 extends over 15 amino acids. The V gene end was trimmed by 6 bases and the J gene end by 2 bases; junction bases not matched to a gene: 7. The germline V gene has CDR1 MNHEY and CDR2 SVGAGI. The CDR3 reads CASSLYRGPNYGYTF. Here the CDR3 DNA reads TGTGCCAGCAGCCTATACAGGGGGCCGAACTATGGCTACACCTTC.

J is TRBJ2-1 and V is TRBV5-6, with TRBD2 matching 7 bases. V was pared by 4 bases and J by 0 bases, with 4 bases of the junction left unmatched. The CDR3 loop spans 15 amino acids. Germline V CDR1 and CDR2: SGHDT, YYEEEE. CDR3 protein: CASSPAGSSYNEQFF. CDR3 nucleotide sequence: TGTGCCAGCAGCCCAGCGGGAAGCTCCTACAATGAGCAGTTCTTC.

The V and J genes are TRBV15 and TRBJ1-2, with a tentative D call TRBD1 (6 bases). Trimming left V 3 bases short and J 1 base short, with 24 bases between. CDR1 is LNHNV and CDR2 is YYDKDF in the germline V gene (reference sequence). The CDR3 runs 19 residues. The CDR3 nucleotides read TGTGCCACCAGCAGCGCCCTATACGGACAGACCACCAATAACTATGGCTACACCTTC. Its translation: CATSSALYGQTTNNYGYTF.

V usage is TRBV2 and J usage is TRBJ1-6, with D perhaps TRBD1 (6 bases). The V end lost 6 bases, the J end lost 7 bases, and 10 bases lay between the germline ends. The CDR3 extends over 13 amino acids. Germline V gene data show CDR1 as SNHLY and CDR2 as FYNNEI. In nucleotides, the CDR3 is TGTGCCAGCAGGGACAGCCGCAATTCACCCCTCCACTTT. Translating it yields CASRDSRNSPLHF.

The CDR3: CASSAPRLAGGVTGELFF. Written as DNA, the CDR3 is TGTGCCAGTAGTGCCCCGAGGCTAGCGGGAGGGGTCACCGGGGAGCTGTTTTTT. The chain carries TRBV19 and TRBJ2-2; TRBD2 aligns across 12 bases. Germline V gene data show CDR1 as LNHDA and CDR2 as SQIVND (reference sequence). This CDR3 is built from 18 residues. V lost 5 bases and J lost 4; bases outside the gene matches: 11. Looking up the rest from reference TRBV19 and TRBJ2-2 gives the full variable domain: DGGITQSPKYLFRKEGQNVTLSCEQNLNHDAMYWYRQDPGQGLRLIYYSQIVNDFQKGDIAEGYSVSREKKESFPLTVTSAQKNPTAFYLCASSAPRLAGGVTGELFFGEGSRLTVL.

The CDR3 nucleotides are TGTGCCATAACGGGGGACCAAGAGACCCAGTACTTC. Residues: CAITGDQETQYF. This rearrangement joins TRBV10-3 to TRBJ2-5; D possibly corresponds to TRBD2 (6 bases). V was cut by 9 bases and J by 0 bases, with 8 bases left in between. Germline CDR1 reads ENHRY; CDR2 reads SYGVKD. The CDR3 spans 12 residues.

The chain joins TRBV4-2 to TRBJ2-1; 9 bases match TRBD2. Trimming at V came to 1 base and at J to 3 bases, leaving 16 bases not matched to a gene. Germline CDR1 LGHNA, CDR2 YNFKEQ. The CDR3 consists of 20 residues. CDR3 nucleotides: TGTGCCAGCAGCCAAGTTTGGGGCGGGCGGTTAGCGGGGGTCTACAATGAGCAGTTCTTC. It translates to CASSQVWGGRLAGVYNEQFF.

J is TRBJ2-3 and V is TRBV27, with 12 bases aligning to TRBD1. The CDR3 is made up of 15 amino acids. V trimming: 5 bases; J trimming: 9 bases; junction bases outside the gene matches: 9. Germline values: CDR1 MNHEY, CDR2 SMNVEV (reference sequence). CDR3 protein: CASSTRDRGPPTQYF. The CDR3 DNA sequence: TGTGCCAGCAGTACCCGGGACAGGGGGCCCCCAACGCAGTATTTT.

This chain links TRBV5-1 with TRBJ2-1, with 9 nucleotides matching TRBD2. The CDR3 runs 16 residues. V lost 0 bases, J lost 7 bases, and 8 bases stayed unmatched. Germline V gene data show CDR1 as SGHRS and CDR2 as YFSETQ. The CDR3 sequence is CASSLGGSGSGNEQFF. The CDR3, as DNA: TGCGCCAGCAGCTTGGGGGGTAGCGGGAGTGGGAATGAGCAGTTCTTC.

The CDR3 nucleotides read TGTGCCAGCAGGGTGGAGGGGGCGGAGGGCTACACCTTC. Encoded protein: CASRVEGAEGYTF. V and J are TRBV27 and TRBJ1-2, with 7 bases identical to TRBD1. CDR3 size: 13 residues. Germline CDR1 and CDR2: MNHEY and SMNVEV (reference sequence). Trimming cost V 6 bases and J 8 bases; bases outside gene matches: 9.

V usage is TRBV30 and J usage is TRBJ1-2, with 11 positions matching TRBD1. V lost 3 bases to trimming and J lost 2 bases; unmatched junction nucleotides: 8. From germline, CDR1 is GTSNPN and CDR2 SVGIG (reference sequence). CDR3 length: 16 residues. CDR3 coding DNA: TGTGCCTGGAGGCCCGGGACAGGGGGAGAAAACTATGGCTACACCTTC. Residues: CAWRPGTGGENYGYTF. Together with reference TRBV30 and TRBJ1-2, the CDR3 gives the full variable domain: SQTIHQWPATLVQPVGSPLSLECTVEGTSNPNLYWYRQAAGRGLQLLFYSVGIGQISSEVPQNLSASRPQDRQFILSSKKLLLSDSGFYLCAWRPGTGGENYGYTFGSGTRLTVV.

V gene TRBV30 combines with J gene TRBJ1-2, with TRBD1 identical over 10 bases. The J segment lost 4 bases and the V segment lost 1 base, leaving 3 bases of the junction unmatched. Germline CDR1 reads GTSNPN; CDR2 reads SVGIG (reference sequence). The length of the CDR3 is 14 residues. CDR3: CAWSDGQGVYGYTF. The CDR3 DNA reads TGTGCCTGGAGTGACGGACAGGGGGTCTATGGCTACACCTTC. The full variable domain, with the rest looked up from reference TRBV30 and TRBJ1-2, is SQTIHQWPATLVQPVGSPLSLECTVEGTSNPNLYWYRQAAGRGLQLLFYSVGIGQISSEVPQNLSASRPQDRQFILSSKKLLLSDSGFYLCAWSDGQGVYGYTFGSGTRLTVV.

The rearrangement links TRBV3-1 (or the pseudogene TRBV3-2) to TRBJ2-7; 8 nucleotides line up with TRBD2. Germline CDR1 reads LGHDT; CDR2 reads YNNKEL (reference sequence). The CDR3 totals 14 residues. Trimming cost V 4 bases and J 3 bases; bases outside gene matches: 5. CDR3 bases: TGTGCCAGCAGCCGTGGACTAGCAGGCTACGAGCAGTACGTC. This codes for CASSRGLAGYEQYV.

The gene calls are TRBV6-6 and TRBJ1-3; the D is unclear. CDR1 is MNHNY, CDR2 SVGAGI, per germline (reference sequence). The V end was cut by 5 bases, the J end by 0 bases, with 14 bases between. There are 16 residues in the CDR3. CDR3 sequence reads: CASSRETGNSGNTIYF. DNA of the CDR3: TGTGCCAGCAGTAGGGAGACGGGGAACTCTGGAAACACCATATATTTT.

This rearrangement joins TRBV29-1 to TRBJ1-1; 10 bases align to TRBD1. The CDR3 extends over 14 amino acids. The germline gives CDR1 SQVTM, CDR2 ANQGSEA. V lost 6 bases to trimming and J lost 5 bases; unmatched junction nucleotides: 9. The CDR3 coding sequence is TGCAGCGTCACCCGACAGGGGGCTACGACTGAAGCTTTCTTT. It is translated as CSVTRQGATTEAFF.

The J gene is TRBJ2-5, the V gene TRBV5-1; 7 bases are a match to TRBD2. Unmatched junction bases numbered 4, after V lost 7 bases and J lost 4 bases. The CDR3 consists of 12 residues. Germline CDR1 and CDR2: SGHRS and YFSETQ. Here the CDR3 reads CASGGSGETQYF. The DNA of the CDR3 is TGCGCCAGCGGCGGGAGTGGAGAGACCCAGTACTTC. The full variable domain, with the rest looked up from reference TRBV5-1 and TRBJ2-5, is KAGVTQTPRYLIKTRGQQVTLSCSPISGHRSVSWYQQTPGQGLQFLFEYFSETQRNKGNFPGRFSGRQFSNSRSEMNVSTLELGDSALYLCASGGSGETQYFGPGTRLLVL.

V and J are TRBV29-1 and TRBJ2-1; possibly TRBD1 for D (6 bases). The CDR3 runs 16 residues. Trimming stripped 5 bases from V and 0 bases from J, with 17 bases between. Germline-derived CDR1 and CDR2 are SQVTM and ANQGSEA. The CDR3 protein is CSVPRGSASSYNEQFF. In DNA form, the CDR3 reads TGCAGCGTTCCCAGGGGTAGCGCGAGCTCCTACAATGAGCAGTTCTTC.